A selection of T cell receptor beta chains follows, all from one sample in a study of blood T cell repertoires in COVID-19. Libraries were prepared by immunoSEQ multiplex PCR; TCRdb keeps only in-frame clonotypes and omits some of them. The repertoire has 70,000 or so clones, about 69% of them found once; the top ten carry around 21%. The source material was peripheral blood. The receptors were gathered from a man between 65 and 85 years old with acute or convalescent COVID-19. Each CDR3 is given with its conserved first and last residue. The D gene is left open where the match is weak. Size tells how often a clone was seen (once, few, many) or the class of an expanded clone, and some rows leave it out.

cdr3_nt cdr3_aa clone_size v_call d_call j_call
TGTGCCAGCGGCCCGACAGGGTCCCCCTACGAGCAGTACTTC CASGPTGSPYEQYF . TRBV27 TRBD1 TRBJ2-7
TGTGCCTCCCAAGCTGGGGGCCCCTACAATGAGCAGTTCTTC CASQAGGPYNEQFF . TRBV7-9 . TRBJ2-1
TGTGCCAGCAGCCCCCTACAGGGACCTACCGGGGAGCTGTTTTTT CASSPLQGPTGELFF . TRBV14 . TRBJ2-2
TGCGCCAGCAGTGGGACTAGCGATTACAATGAGCAGTTCTTC CASSGTSDYNEQFF . TRBV10-1 TRBD2 TRBJ2-1
TGTGCCAGCTCACCACCTGCAGGGAAGGACTATGGCTACACCTTC CASSPPAGKDYGYTF . TRBV18 . TRBJ1-2
TGTGCCAGCAGCCAGGCCGCTAGCGGGACGGCGCAGTTCTTC CASSQAASGTAQFF . TRBV3-1/TRBV3-2 TRBD2 TRBJ2-1
TGTGCCAGCAGTTCCGAGGGGGCAGGGGCCACTGAAGCTTTCTTT CASSSEGAGATEAFF . TRBV28 TRBD1 TRBJ1-1
TGTGCCAGCATTTCGGCAGGGTTTGGAGCAGATACGCAGTATTTT CASISAGFGADTQYF . TRBV6-5 . TRBJ2-3
TGTGCCAGCAGCTGGGGCAGGCTACCTAACGAGCAGTACTTC CASSWGRLPNEQYF . TRBV5-6 . TRBJ2-7
TGTGCCAGCAGTGATTACACCCGGGAGCTGTTTTTT CASSDYTRELFF . TRBV6-1 . TRBJ2-2
TGTGCCAGCAGAAGCGGGACTAGCGGGAGAATCGATACGCAGTATTTT CASRSGTSGRIDTQYF . TRBV28 TRBD2 TRBJ2-3
TGTGCCAGCAGGGGTATAGCGGGAGGAGGCTTCGAGCAGTACTTC CASRGIAGGGFEQYF . TRBV27 TRBD2 TRBJ2-7
TGTGCCAGCAGTCCCCTAGGTAGCGGTTGGTACGAGCAGTACTTC CASSPLGSGWYEQYF . TRBV27 . TRBJ2-7
TGTGCCAGCTCTCCGCGGGGGCAGGGGGCGACCTACGAGCAGTACTTC CASSPRGQGATYEQYF . TRBV18 . TRBJ2-7
TGTGCCAGCAGTTTATTTGGCGGGGGCGTAGGGGGAAAGGGCGAAAAACTGTTTTTT CASSLFGGGVGGKGEKLFF . TRBV27 . TRBJ1-4
TGTGCCAGCAGTTGGGGACAGGGGAACACTGAAGCTTTCTTT CASSWGQGNTEAFF . TRBV6-9 TRBD1 TRBJ1-1
TGTGCCAGCAAGCGTCCGGGACAGAACAATCAGCCCCAGCATTTT CASKRPGQNNQPQHF . TRBV28 TRBD1 TRBJ1-5
TGTGCCAGCAGTTTGGTCCCGGGACTAGCGGGAGGGTACGGCCCAGATACGCAGTATTTT CASSLVPGLAGGYGPDTQYF . TRBV28 TRBD2 TRBJ2-3
TGTGCCAGCAGCCAGGGGCAGATTGAAGCTTTCTTT CASSQGQIEAFF once TRBV27 . TRBJ1-1
TGTGCCAGCAGCCAATCCGGGACTAAATACGAGCAGTACTTC CASSQSGTKYEQYF . TRBV3-1/TRBV3-2 TRBD2 TRBJ2-7
TGCGCCAGCAGCTCGCGGGCCCACTACGAGCAGTACTTC CASSSRAHYEQYF . TRBV5-1 . TRBJ2-7
TGTGCCAGCAGCTCGACAGGGACCTACAATGAGCAGTTCTTC CASSSTGTYNEQFF . TRBV11-1 TRBD1 TRBJ2-1
TGTGCCAGCAGGGGGGCCCATAGCAATCAGCCCCAGCATTTT CASRGAHSNQPQHF once TRBV6-5 . TRBJ1-5
TGTGCCAGCGTTACGAGGACTGAAGCTTTCTTT CASVTRTEAFF many TRBV2 . TRBJ1-1
TGTGCCAGCAGCTTAACGGATAGCGGGAGTAACCAAGAGACCCAGTACTTC CASSLTDSGSNQETQYF few TRBV7-8 TRBD2 TRBJ2-5
TGTGCCAGCAGCCAAGGGGCGGGACAGGGAAATCAGCCCCAGCATTTT CASSQGAGQGNQPQHF . TRBV3-1/TRBV3-2 TRBD1 TRBJ1-5
TGTGCCAGCAGTTTGGACAGGGCCTACGAGCAGTACTTC CASSLDRAYEQYF . TRBV6-6 TRBD1 TRBJ2-7
TGTGCCAGCAGCCGAGGGACAGGGGAGTGGGAGACCCAGTACTTC CASSRGTGEWETQYF . TRBV5-4 TRBD1 TRBJ2-5
TGTGCCAGCAGTTATGGGACAGGGGAGCAGCCCCAGCATTTT CASSYGTGEQPQHF . TRBV6-5 TRBD1 TRBJ1-5
TGTGCCAGCAGCCCCCTTGGAGCTAATGAAAAACTGTTTTTT CASSPLGANEKLFF . TRBV9 . TRBJ1-4
TGTGCCAGCAGCGTTCCAGCGGGGTTGAGACCGAACACCGGGGAGCTGTTTTTT CASSVPAGLRPNTGELFF . TRBV9 TRBD2 TRBJ2-2